A selection of T cell receptor beta chains follows, all from one sample in a study of cytomegalovirus exposure and HLA in healthy donors. TCRdb keeps only in-frame clones here, not all; method: immunoSEQ multiplex PCR. The data contain fewer than 300,000 clones, 80% of them singletons. The sequenced sample was PBMCs. These receptors came from a girl under 10 years old in good health and CMV-seronegative. Each CDR3 is given with its conserved first and last residue. The D gene is left open where the match is weak. Expanded clones are given a class, and other clones once, few, many or no size at all.

D gene: TRBD2
V gene: TRBV30
J gene: TRBJ2-1
clone size: .
CDR3 protein: CAWSVLGGGPGEQFF
CDR3 DNA: TGTGCCTGGAGTGTATTGGGCGGGGGGCCTGGTGAGCAGTTCTTC

D gene: .
V gene: TRBV28
J gene: TRBJ2-7
clone size: once
CDR3 protein: CASSHGLTYEQYF
CDR3 DNA: TGTGCCAGCAGTCACGGACTTACCTACGAGCAGTACTTC

D gene: TRBD1
V gene: TRBV5-1
J gene: TRBJ1-3
clone size: few
CDR3 protein: CASTATGQGEGTIYF
CDR3 DNA: TGCGCCAGCACCGCTACGGGACAGGGGGAGGGCACCATATATTTT

D gene: .
V gene: TRBV28
J gene: TRBJ1-5
clone size: .
CDR3 protein: CASSLGRAGNQPQHF
CDR3 DNA: TGTGCCAGCAGTTTAGGCAGGGCGGGCAATCAGCCCCAGCATTTT

D gene: .
V gene: TRBV11-2
J gene: TRBJ2-7
clone size: .
CDR3 protein: CASSLDPGRFYEQYF
CDR3 DNA: TGTGCCAGCAGCTTAGATCCTGGCAGGTTCTACGAGCAGTACTTC

D gene: .
V gene: TRBV30
J gene: TRBJ1-2
clone size: once
CDR3 protein: CAWSVSGILWGYTF
CDR3 DNA: TGTGCCTGGAGTGTTTCGGGGATCTTATGGGGCTACACCTTC

D gene: TRBD1
V gene: TRBV7-9
J gene: TRBJ2-6
clone size: .
CDR3 protein: CSSRPTGSGANVLTF
CDR3 DNA: TGTTCCAGCAGGCCGACAGGGTCTGGGGCCAACGTCCTGACTTTC

D gene: .
V gene: TRBV4-1
J gene: TRBJ2-3
clone size: .
CDR3 protein: CASSRLVAPTDTQYF
CDR3 DNA: TGCGCCAGCAGCCGGCTAGTCGCACCCACAGATACGCAGTATTTT

D gene: TRBD1
V gene: TRBV9
J gene: TRBJ2-7
clone size: .
CDR3 protein: CASSTRTGVTDEQYF
CDR3 DNA: TGTGCCAGCAGCACCCGGACAGGGGTGACAGACGAGCAGTACTTC

D gene: TRBD2
V gene: TRBV15
J gene: TRBJ2-7
clone size: once
CDR3 protein: CATSPSGLPYEQYF
CDR3 DNA: TGTGCCACCAGCCCTAGCGGGTTGCCCTACGAGCAGTACTTC